This T cell receptor beta chain was identified during a study of long-term antiretroviral therapy in people with HIV. The length of the CDR3 is 15 residues. V lost 5 bases, J lost 3 bases, and 8 bases stayed unmatched. Germline values: CDR1 SGDLS, CDR2 YYNGEE. This was the immunoSEQ v3.0 assay at survey level. Profiled with immunoSEQ multiplex PCR; TCRdb holds only in-frame clones, not every one. The sample yields approximately 18,000 clones, around 91% seen once. The specimen was unsorted PBMCs, collected 3 years after starting antiretroviral therapy. The chain links TRBV9 to TRBJ2-7, with 10 bases identical to TRBD2. This clonotype originated in a man aged 50 to 60 with HIV. In DNA form, the CDR3 reads TGTGCCAGCAGTTATAGCGGGGGGCCCGACTACGAGCAGTACTTC. Its translation: CASSYSGGPDYEQYF.